The 23 T cell receptor beta chains below all came from one sample that was sequenced in a study of shared clonotypes between healthy human individuals. This table comes from immunoSEQ multiplex PCR, and its TCRdb copy is limited to in-frame clones, with some not included. The repertoire includes approximately 1.5 million clones, about 98.5% of them detected once, and approximately 0.38% sits in the top ten. Sample: naive CD4+ T cells sorted from blood. This sample's subset: CD45RA+ positively selected. All receptors derive from a young man in good health.

Notes on this clone: Other DNA sequences in this sample translate to the same CDR3. The rearrangement joins TRBV18 to TRBJ1-2, with D perhaps matching TRBD1 (6 bases). The CDR3 is 14 residues long. CDR1 and CDR2 from the germline V gene are KGHSH and LQKENI. The germline V and J ends were trimmed by 2 bases and 2 bases, with 9 bases remaining between them. The CDR3 DNA is TGTGCCAGCTCACCAGGACAGACCAACTATGGCTACACCTTC. This sequence encodes CASSPGQTNYGYTF.

This sequence joins TRBV7-2 and TRBJ2-7; D is unclear. The V gene lost 1 base and the J gene lost 9 bases, with 13 bases spanning the gap. Germline CDR1 and CDR2: SGHTA and FQGNSA. This CDR3 is 13 amino acids long. CDR3 amino acids: CASSLETTLRQYF. The CDR3 DNA sequence: TGTGCCAGCAGCTTAGAGACGACCTTACGGCAGTACTTC.

The V gene is TRBV6-1, the J gene TRBJ2-3, with 15 nucleotides matching TRBD2. The CDR3 runs 14 residues. The V gene's germline CDR1 is MNHNS and CDR2 SASEGT. V trimming: 6 bases; J trimming: 5 bases; junction bases outside the gene matches: 0. DNA for the CDR3: TGTGCCAGCAGGGGACTAGCGGGAGGAGATACGCAGTATTTT. Its protein is CASRGLAGGDTQYF.

The chain links TRBV6-1 to TRBJ2-5, with TRBD1 identical over 9 bases. Trimming took 8 bases from V and 2 from J; bases not matched to a gene: 3. The V gene's germline CDR1 is MNHNS and CDR2 SASEGT. The CDR3 contains 13 residues. The CDR3 DNA follows: TGTGCCAGCGGGACAGGGTATCAAGAGACCCAGTACTTC. Its protein product is CASGTGYQETQYF.

This chain uses TRBV6-5 with TRBJ1-4, with D possibly being TRBD1 (6 bases). The V gene's germline CDR1 is MNHEY and CDR2 SVGAGI. This CDR3 is built from 15 residues. V was shortened by 4 bases and J by 2 bases, with 11 bases between the two germline ends. The CDR3 spells CASSFGGRTNEKLFF. As DNA, the CDR3 is TGTGCCAGCAGTTTTGGGGGCCGCACTAATGAAAAACTGTTTTTT.

Details on this clone: One junction end disagrees with the germline gene, perhaps due to a read error. V usage is TRBV27 and J usage is TRBJ1-5, with 12 bases aligning to TRBD1. The CDR3 sequence is 18 residues long. Germline CDR1 is MNHEY and CDR2 is SMNVEV (reference sequence). CDR3 nucleotides: TGTGCCAGCAGTTTATCCCCGGGACAGGGGGCGTACAATAAGCCCCAGCATTTT. Protein sequence: CASSLSPGQGAYNKPQHF.

The chain is built from TRBV7-2 and TRBJ2-1, with 7 bases matching TRBD1. Unmatched junction bases numbered 10, after V lost 5 bases and J lost 6 bases. CDR1 and CDR2 (germline): SGHTA, FQGNSA. The CDR3 covers 15 residues. The CDR3, as DNA: TGTGCCAGCAGCCTATCCACGGACAGGTTCAATGAGCAGTTCTTC. This sequence encodes CASSLSTDRFNEQFF.

This chain connects TRBV25-1 to TRBJ2-1; the D is unclear. Trimming removed 4 bases at V and 6 bases at J, with 13 bases between. Germline lookup yields CDR1 MGHDK and CDR2 SYGVNS. The CDR3 contains 14 residues. The CDR3 protein is CASSATRPSNEQFF. The CDR3, as DNA: TGTGCCAGCAGTGCCACCCGCCCTTCCAATGAGCAGTTCTTC.

The chain joins TRBV29-1 to TRBJ2-1, with D perhaps TRBD2 (6 bases). The CDR3 is 14 residues long. The germline V gene has CDR1 SQVTM and CDR2 ANQGSEA. Trimming left V 3 bases short and J 4 bases short, with 13 bases between. For the CDR3, the DNA is TGCAGCGTTGACGGGAGAGGGTTTTACAATGAGCAGTTCTTC. This codes for CSVDGRGFYNEQFF.

The chain links TRBV27 to TRBJ2-5; 8 bases line up with TRBD1. The germline V gene has CDR1 MNHEY and CDR2 SMNVEV (reference sequence). V lost 5 bases to trimming and J lost 5 bases; unmatched junction nucleotides: 4. The CDR3 is 13 amino acids. The CDR3 reads CASSRTGMETQYF. The CDR3 DNA reads TGTGCCAGCAGTAGGACAGGGATGGAGACCCAGTACTTC.

To note about this clone: Germline and junction disagree at one end, which may indicate a read error. Other nucleotide sequences in the sample specify the same CDR3. The V call is TRBV7-7, the J call TRBJ2-5, with D possibly matching TRBD2 (6 bases). CDR3 length equals 14 residues. The germline V gene has CDR1 SSHAT and CDR2 FNYEAQ (reference sequence). The CDR3 DNA follows: TGTGCTAGCAGCTTACAGCGCGGGGAAGAGACCCAGTACTTC. It is translated as CASSLQRGEETQYF.

This clone is a singleton in its sample. The V and J genes are TRBV14 and TRBJ1-2; D not resolved. V was cut by 3 bases and J by 4 bases, with 15 bases left in between. Germline CDR1 reads SGHDN; CDR2 reads FVKESK. This CDR3 region has 15 residues. The DNA for the CDR3 is TGTGCCAGCAGCCACCGGGCAGGCTCCTTCTATGGCTACACCTTC. It is translated as CASSHRAGSFYGYTF. Full variable domain (outside the CDR3, taken from reference TRBV14 and TRBJ1-2): EAGVTQFPSHSVIEKGQTVTLRCDPISGHDNLYWYRRVMGKEIKFLLHFVKESKQDESGMPNNRFLAERTGGTYSTLKVQPAELEDSGVYFCASSHRAGSFYGYTFGSGTRLTVV.

The chain joins TRBV4-1 to TRBJ2-5, with 9 nucleotides matching TRBD2. The junction had 4 bases not matched to a gene; V was cut back by 1 base and J by 4 bases. This CDR3 contains 15 residues. CDR1 is MGHRA and CDR2 is YSYEKL in the germline V gene. CDR3 loop: CASSQVAGALETQYF. In DNA form, the CDR3 reads TGCGCCAGCAGCCAAGTAGCGGGAGCTTTAGAGACCCAGTACTTC.

The V gene is TRBV5-1, the J gene TRBJ2-7; tentative D call: TRBD1 (6 bases). Looked up from germline, CDR1 is SGHRS and CDR2 is YFSETQ. The CDR3 loop spans 14 amino acids. Deletions cut 2 bases from V and 0 bases from J, with 9 bases between. The CDR3 region has the DNA TGCGCCAGCAGCTTCATAGGGGGCTCCTACGAGCAGTACTTC. Protein sequence: CASSFIGGSYEQYF.

This sequence joins TRBV19 and TRBJ2-3, with 7 bases identical to TRBD2. The CDR3 length is 13 residues. The V gene end was trimmed by 3 bases and the J gene end by 8 bases; junction bases not matched to a gene: 5. Germline lookup yields CDR1 LNHDA and CDR2 SQIVND (reference sequence). The CDR3 reads CASSMTSTATQYF. CDR3 nucleotide sequence: TGTGCCAGTAGTATGACTAGCACGGCTACGCAGTATTTT.

Details on this clone: Different DNA sequences within this sample yield the same CDR3. V usage is TRBV7-2 and J usage is TRBJ2-4; the D gene is possibly TRBD1 (5 bases). Trimming pared 3 bases from V and 2 bases from J, leaving 8 bases between. CDR3 length: 14 residues. Germline V gene data show CDR1 as SGHTA and CDR2 as FQGNSA. CDR3 sequence (DNA): TGTGCCAGCAGCTTGGCAGGGTCCAAAAACATTCAGTACTTC. Its translation is CASSLAGSKNIQYF.

The CDR3 region has the DNA TGTGCCAGCAGCGTAGAGACTACAGCCTACGAGCAGTACTTC. It yields the protein CASSVETTAYEQYF. The gene calls are TRBV9 and TRBJ2-7; possibly TRBD2 for D (5 bases). Germline values: CDR1 SGDLS, CDR2 YYNGEE. V gave up 0 bases and J gave up 2 bases, with 9 bases separating them. This CDR3 contains 14 residues.

This chain uses TRBV6-1 with TRBJ2-7, with TRBD2 identical over 7 bases. Trimming took 2 bases from V and 2 from J; bases not matched to a gene: 6. Germline values: CDR1 MNHNS, CDR2 SASEGT. The CDR3 loop spans 15 amino acids. The CDR3 region is CASSELGGRTYEQYF. CDR3 nucleotide sequence: TGTGCCAGCAGTGAACTAGGCGGGAGAACCTACGAGCAGTACTTC.

V and J are TRBV6-6 and TRBJ1-2; tentatively, D is TRBD1 (6 bases). From germline, CDR1 is MNHNY and CDR2 SVGAGI (reference sequence). The CDR3 loop spans 16 amino acids. V was cut by 2 bases and J by 1 base, with 14 bases left in between. CDR3 in DNA: TGTGCCAGCAGTTACACTACGGGACAAAATAACTATGGCTACACCTTC. It translates to CASSYTTGQNNYGYTF.

The gene calls are TRBV28 and TRBJ1-4; the D gene is possibly TRBD1 (6 bases). Germline loops: CDR1 MDHEN, CDR2 SYDVKM. The CDR3 has 20 amino acids. With 6 bases removed from V and 4 bases from J, the gap between germline ends came to 30 bases. Here the CDR3 reads CASSPIGGGQGKSFNEKLFF. The CDR3, as DNA: TGTGCCAGCAGCCCAATAGGTGGTGGGCAGGGGAAGAGTTTTAATGAAAAACTGTTTTTT. Complete variable domain (other parts from reference TRBV28 and TRBJ1-4): DVKVTQSSRYLVKRTGEKVFLECVQDMDHENMFWYRQDPGLGLRLIYFSYDVKMKEKGDIPEGYSVSREKKERFSLILESASTNQTSMYLCASSPIGGGQGKSFNEKLFFGSGTQLSVL.

The J gene is TRBJ1-4, the V gene TRBV7-8, with unresolved D. The CDR3 length is 14 residues. Germline loops: CDR1 SGHVS, CDR2 FQNEAQ. The V gene lost 4 bases and the J gene lost 2 bases, with 8 bases spanning the gap. The CDR3 sequence is CASSSQGTNEKLFF. For the CDR3, the DNA is TGTGCCAGCAGCTCTCAAGGGACTAATGAAAAACTGTTTTTT.

This rearrangement joins TRBV7-9 to TRBJ1-2; tentative D call: TRBD1 (5 bases). Between the trimmed V and J ends, which lost 6 bases and 2 bases, there was a span of 13 bases. CDR1 SEHNR and CDR2 FQNEAQ come from the germline V gene (reference sequence). This CDR3 has 14 residues. In DNA form, the CDR3 reads TGTGCCAGCAGTCTTAACACAGGAAACTATGGCTACACCTTC. Translated, it gives CASSLNTGNYGYTF. Based on the CDR3 plus reference TRBV7-9 and TRBJ1-2, the full variable domain is DTGVSQNPRHKITKRGQNVTFRCDPISEHNRLYWYRQTLGQGPEFLTYFQNEAQLEKSRLLSDRFSAERPKGSFSTLEIQRTEQGDSAMYLCASSLNTGNYGYTFGSGTRLTVV.

The rearrangement joins TRBV9 to TRBJ1-3; no definite D call. CDR1 and CDR2 (germline): SGDLS, YYNGEE. The length of the CDR3 is 15 residues. Between the trimmed V and J ends, which lost 1 base and 1 base, there was a span of 9 bases. The CDR3 coding sequence is TGTGCCAGCAGCGTAATTGGAGCTTCTGGAAACACCATATATTTT. Protein sequence: CASSVIGASGNTIYF.